This record concerns one T cell receptor (beta chain) sequence. This entry is derived from a study of blood T cell repertoires in COVID-19. Study overall: Spain, Italy and the United States supplied samples that represented acute and convalescent COVID-19.

The ends were cut back, 3 bases at V and 8 bases at J, with 7 bases in the middle. The CDR3 covers 11 residues. TCRdb keeps only in-frame clones here, not all; method: immunoSEQ multiplex PCR. The table shows roughly 320,000 clones, with just under 90% occurring only once. The clonotype was recovered from a woman in her fifties or sixties with COVID-19, enrolled during active disease. Sequencing input: peripheral blood. The chain recombines TRBV12-3 or TRBV12-4 with TRBJ1-1; D call uncertain. CDR3 sequence reads: CASSLEYEAFF. The CDR3 DNA is TGTGCCAGCAGTTTGGAGTACGAAGCTTTCTTT.